The present T cell receptor (beta chain) was sequenced within a study of T cell responses to AZD1222 COVID-19 vaccine listed by TCRdb under 2021. Regarding the study in general: TCR sequencing covered 230 to 250 trial participants: some 210 given two doses of AZD1222 and around 26 given two doses of MenACWY control vaccine. Trial participants were enrolled by age into subgroups of 18-55, 56-69 and 70-plus years, and roughly 150, 30 and 60 TCR-sequenced participants, respectively, were included in these subgroups.

Points on this clone: What this receptor recognizes is not known. No base quality values were provided; no much bigger clone lies one nucleotide off.

The study at large found these results: Spike-specific TCR breadth and depth rose significantly after two AZD1222 doses compared with day 0 and with MenACWY recipients. Epitopes outside the regions mutated in the B.1.351 and B.1.1.7 variants were reportedly recognized by nearly half of the unique spike-specific TCRs. Because no day 14 peak-response samples were available, the repertoires could be characterized only after the peak T cell response. The 56-69-year group was small, and its depth increase did not reach significance, likely because of low power. CD4 TCRs associated with the vaccine covered the entire spike protein, and the dominant responses were in regions 160-218 and 743-854. Conclusions about previously exposed vaccinees are limited because only six or seven AZD1222 recipients were SARS-CoV-2 seropositive at baseline. Most participants were white British and females outnumbered males, and the authors suggested that clonal diversity may have been underestimated.

Reading from cysteine to phenylalanine, the CDR3 counts 12 amino acids. Kept here is only the CDR3 DNA, which spans 36 bases and is read in frame from base 1. CDR1 is given as MNHEY and CDR2 as SVGAGI, both from the germline V gene. The V end loses 5 bases and the J end loses 10 bases, and a stretch of 14 bases separates them. The CDR3 regions of human TCRbeta chains were analyzed by immunosequencing. For the original study's pipeline: Repertoire TCRs were matched against a reference library of SARS-CoV-2-specific TCRs generated with the MIRA antigen-specificity platform. Breadth meant the fraction of unique TCRs that were SARS-CoV-2-associated, whereas depth meant the fraction of total T cells that were SARS-CoV-2-associated. Each spike-specific TCR was assigned to its reactive spike region and to a CD4 or CD8 class using the MIRA data. Log10-transformed breadth and depth values were compared by one-way ANOVA with Sidak's multiple comparisons tests. The source is immuneACCESS, and TCRdb retained only in-frame sequences with V and J called. Part of the clones is not carried over; for the studies checked, unresolved V genes explain less than half of this, and the remainder is unexplained. For V, J and clone size, that table is used; D and trimming come from the DNA. For this sample the table gives 95,000 to 120,000 clones, of which roughly 90% were detected only once. The ten biggest clones cover around 3.3% of the sample.

The time point label on this specimen signifies: baseline before first vaccination. Per the publication, the treatment or condition label means: meningococcal conjugate vaccine given as trial control. Vaccinee samples were obtained from the UK trials COV001 and COV002, which included a single-blind randomized controlled phase 2/3 trial of AZD1222 (ChAdOx1 nCoV-19) in healthy adults. For TCRbeta chain sequencing, PBMC samples from trial participants were taken at day 0 and at day 28 after the second dose. The rearranged chain carries TRBV6-5 and TRBJ1-1, with TRBD1 perhaps the D gene, on 6 matching bases. This TCR derives from an adult in good health. The sequenced sample was peripheral blood, obtained on day 0 of MenACWY control vaccination. The DNA sequence is given as TGTGCCAGCAGTACCCCGGGACAATCAGCTTTCTTT. Its protein is CASSTPGQSAFF.